This T cell receptor (beta chain) was sequenced during a study of T cells in Graves' hyperthyroidism and ophthalmopathy. A note on this clonotype: As yet, its antigen is unknown.

V was trimmed by 5 bases and J by 9 bases, leaving 16 bases between them. The germline gives CDR1 MNHNS, CDR2 SASEGT. This CDR3 has 13 amino acids. Amplification yielded TCR beta CDR3 regions, with RNA transcripts as the source. First-round RT-PCR targeting the TCR CDR3 was performed with the HTBI primer set. TCRdb used MiXCR to reprocess the multiplex PCR reads, holding one entry per CDR3 protein. The table lists approximately 560,000 distinct CDR3 sequences, 35% to 55% of them singletons. Study-level points and caveats: Most clonotypes expanded in the thyroid (above 0.001) were also present in blood.

This clonotype was sampled from a woman under 30 with Graves' hyperthyroidism. Sequencing input: peripheral blood or thyroid tissue (not recorded which). The chain recombines TRBV6-1 with TRBJ2-5; D remains ambiguous. The CDR3 region has the DNA TGTGCCAGCAGTCGAGGATGGGATCAGCCCCAGTACTTC. It translates to CASSRGWDQPQYF.